This section outlines one TCR beta chain sequence together with its context. Antigen specificity is unknown. The junction differs from germline at one of its ends, possibly a read error. This entry comes from a study of T cell responses to AZD1222 COVID-19 vaccine. Study observations and caveats: Clonal diversity was possibly underestimated, and white British individuals and females predominated among donors.

Germline V gene data show CDR1 as MDHEN and CDR2 as SYDVKM. The CDR3 spans 16 residues. Assay used: immunoSEQ multiplex PCR; TCRdb lists only in-frame clones, some missing. The sample gives 55,000 to 80,000 clones, roughly 84% of which show up once; approximately 9.8% is in the top ten. This TCR was sampled from an adult in good health. The sample here was peripheral blood, taken on day 0 of AZD1222 vaccination. J is TRBJ2-1 and V is TRBV28; 7 bases line up with TRBD2. The CDR3 DNA follows: TGTGCCAGCAGTTATTCCCGCGGGGGTTCCTTCAATGAGCAGTTCTTC. Residues: CASSYSRGGSFNEQFF.